Listed below are T cell receptor beta chains from one sample, sequenced in a study of blood T cell repertoires in COVID-19. Libraries were prepared by immunoSEQ multiplex PCR; TCRdb keeps only in-frame clonotypes and omits some of them. The sample contains under 250,000 clones, roughly nine tenths of which appear only once. The sequenced sample consisted of PBMCs or T cells enriched from blood (not recorded which). The receptors come from a young man who had recovered from COVID-19. The CDR3 runs from the conserved cysteine through the conserved F or W. D genes are given only for firm matches. Some rows mark clone size as missing; the rest say once, few, many or name a class of expanded clone.

. TRBJ2-7 . TRBV19 14 CASGGPANSYEQYF TGTGCCAGTGGGGGCCCTGCGAACTCCTACGAGCAGTACTTC
. TRBJ2-1 . TRBV18 14 CASSEVSSYNEQFF TGTGCCAGCTCAGAGGTGAGCTCCTACAATGAGCAGTTCTTC
. TRBJ2-7 TRBD1 TRBV18 15 CASSHKGQGDVEQYF TGTGCCAGCTCACATAAGGGACAGGGGGACGTCGAGCAGTACTTC
. TRBJ1-1 . TRBV4-2 13 CASSTPPNTEAFF TGTGCCAGCAGTACACCCCCGAACACTGAAGCTTTCTTT
. TRBJ1-6 . TRBV2 15 CASSERQQRNSPLHF TGTGCCAGCAGTGAGCGGCAGCAACGTAATTCACCCCTCCACTTT
. TRBJ1-1 . TRBV5-6 16 CASSRNPTGKTTEAFF TGTGCCAGCAGCCGAAATCCAACAGGGAAGACCACTGAAGCTTTCTTT
. TRBJ2-3 . TRBV29-1 14 CSSYPGDRGDTQYF TGCAGCTCCTATCCGGGGGATCGTGGAGATACGCAGTATTTT
. TRBJ2-7 . TRBV5-4 13 CASSYTANYEQYF TGTGCCAGCAGCTATACTGCAAACTACGAGCAGTACTTC
. TRBJ2-7 . TRBV2 14 CASGPNGGLGEQYF TGTGCCAGCGGTCCGAATGGGGGGTTGGGTGAGCAGTACTTC
. TRBJ2-2 TRBD2 TRBV9 18 CASSVGLAGRQYTGELFF TGTGCCAGCAGCGTGGGACTAGCGGGAAGACAGTACACCGGGGAGCTGTTTTTT
. TRBJ1-4 TRBD1 TRBV7-8 18 CASSLGTGAPGPNEKLFF TGTGCCAGCAGCTTAGGGACAGGCGCCCCCGGGCCTAATGAAAAACTGTTTTTT
. TRBJ1-1 TRBD1 TRBV7-9 14 CASNSQTRTGLAFF TGTGCCAGCAACTCGCAGACCCGGACAGGGCTAGCTTTCTTT
. TRBJ1-2 . TRBV9 14 CASSGKTDPRGYTF TGTGCCAGCAGCGGTAAGACAGACCCCCGAGGCTACACCTTC
. TRBJ2-3 TRBD2 TRBV2 18 CASSARSTSGRAADTQYF TGTGCCAGCAGCGCGAGGTCAACTAGCGGGAGGGCCGCAGATACGCAGTATTTT
. TRBJ2-3 TRBD1 TRBV4-2 16 CASSQELGQGTDTQYF TGTGCCAGCAGCCAAGAACTGGGACAGGGCACAGATACGCAGTATTTT
. TRBJ1-2 . TRBV19 15 CASSIDGGARYGYTF TGTGCCAGTAGTATAGATGGGGGGGCTCGCTATGGCTACACCTTC
. TRBJ2-3 . TRBV6-5 13 CASSYSDSDTQYF TGTGCCAGCAGTTACTCTGACTCGGATACGCAGTATTTT
. TRBJ1-3 . TRBV6-5 14 CASRYDRQGNTIYF TGTGCCAGCAGGTACGACAGACAAGGGAACACCATATATTTT
. TRBJ2-3 TRBD2 TRBV19 16 CASRSSGTSLTDTQYF TGTGCCAGTAGGAGCTCCGGGACTAGTCTAACAGATACGCAGTATTTT
. TRBJ2-7 TRBD2 TRBV11-2 15 CASSSLAGDRWEQYF TGTGCCAGCAGCTCCTTGGCGGGAGATAGGTGGGAGCAGTACTTC
few TRBJ1-2 . TRBV27 14 CASRPQGGLYGYTF TGTGCCAGCAGACCTCAGGGTGGGCTATATGGCTACACCTTC
. TRBJ2-2 TRBD2 TRBV11-3 16 CASSRTSGGTTGELFF TGTGCCAGCAGCCGAACTAGCGGGGGGACCACCGGGGAGCTGTTTTTT